The 9 T cell receptor beta chains in this list originate from one sample, sequenced in a study of response to subunit inactivated influenza vaccine. TCRdb called the RT-PCR reads again in MiXCR, with one record for every CDR3 protein. The table includes 400,000 to 650,000 distinct CDR3 sequences, approximately 6.9% detected once. Here the sequenced sample was PBMCs from blood, taken less than 30 months after vaccination. Receptor source: a man between 45 and 75 years old who received an inactivated influenza vaccine.

V usage is TRBV7-2 and J usage is TRBJ2-7; 10 nucleotides agree with TRBD1. The trim removed 3 bases at V and 2 bases at J, leaving 4 bases unmatched. CDR1 and CDR2 from the germline V gene are SGHTA and FQGNSA. The CDR3 consists of 15 residues. In DNA form, the CDR3 reads TGTGCCAGCAGCTTCACGACAGGGGGCGCCTACGAGCAGTACTTC. Amino acids: CASSFTTGGAYEQYF.

In this sample, this clonotype turned up many times. The V call is TRBV30, the J call TRBJ2-5, with 15 bases aligning to TRBD2. The J segment lost 5 bases and the V segment lost 2 bases, leaving 6 bases of the junction unmatched. Per the germline V gene, CDR1 is GTSNPN and CDR2 is SVGIG (reference sequence). The CDR3 is 16 amino acids. CDR3 bases: TGTGCCTGGAGTCCCGGGACTAGCGGGGGGTTTGAGACCCAGTACTTC. This gives the protein CAWSPGTSGGFETQYF.

The chain joins TRBV5-5 to TRBJ2-5; D is ambiguous. CDR1 is SGHKS and CDR2 is YYEKEE in the germline V gene (reference sequence). V was pared by 1 base and J by 1 base, with 8 bases between. The CDR3 sequence is 14 residues long. The CDR3 loop reads CASSLRRLQETQYF. The CDR3 DNA is TGTGCCAGCAGCTTGCGGAGACTCCAAGAGACCCAGTACTTC.

This clonotype has ten or more counts. CDR3 region: CATSDPRRGAGANVLTF. CDR3 sequence (DNA): TGTGCCACCAGTGACCCTCGGCGGGGTGCTGGGGCCAACGTCCTGACTTTC. The V gene is TRBV24-1, the J gene TRBJ2-6; weak D call: TRBD2 (6 bases). Trimming took 4 bases from V and 2 from J, leaving 14 bases between them. The CDR3 has 17 amino acids. Germline CDR1 and CDR2: KGHDR and SFDVKD.

Only a few counts were recorded for this clonotype. The chain uses TRBV6-2 or TRBV6-3 and TRBJ2-3; D gene ambiguous. In germline, CDR1 is MNHEY, CDR2 SVGEGT. The V and J ends lost 3 bases and 4 bases respectively, with 8 bases between them. The CDR3 covers 13 residues. The DNA of the CDR3 is TGTGCCAGCAGTTATGGTGGTCCAGATACGCAGTATTTT. Protein sequence: CASSYGGPDTQYF.

This clonotype was counted ten times or more. The chain carries TRBV6-1 and TRBJ2-7, with D perhaps TRBD2 (6 bases). Germline lookup yields CDR1 MNHNS and CDR2 SASEGT. This CDR3 has 13 amino acids. Trimming left V 8 bases short and J 2 bases short, with 13 bases between. The CDR3 region is CASGLAYTYEQYF. The CDR3 DNA reads as TGTGCCAGCGGGCTAGCGTATACCTACGAGCAGTACTTC.

About this clonotype: One end of the junction varies from germline; a read error may be responsible. This CDR3 reads CASTLTGLAAYNEQFF. The CDR3 DNA is TGTGCCAGCACCTTAACGGGACTAGCGGCTTACAATGAGCAGTTCTTC. This chain uses TRBV7-2 with TRBJ2-1, with 11 positions matching TRBD2. The length of the CDR3 is 16 residues. Germline CDR1 reads SGHTA; CDR2 reads FQGNSA.

This clonotype was seen more than once but under ten times. V gene TRBV29-1 combines with J gene TRBJ2-3; 7 bases line up with TRBD1. The CDR3 is made up of 16 amino acids. Trimming took 3 bases from V and 2 from J; bases not matched to a gene: 11. The germline gives CDR1 SQVTM, CDR2 ANQGSEA. The CDR3 loop reads CSVDSVPGGSTDTQYF. CDR3 bases: TGCAGCGTTGACTCGGTGCCAGGGGGTTCCACAGATACGCAGTATTTT.

The rearrangement links TRBV11-3 to TRBJ2-1; D not resolved. The CDR3 has 15 amino acids. The germline V and J ends were trimmed by 5 bases and 4 bases, with 15 bases remaining between them. Germline CDR1 is SGHNT and CDR2 is YENEEA. CDR3 amino acids: CASSTTGSTYNEQFF. The CDR3 DNA sequence: TGTGCCAGCAGCACCACGGGTTCAACGTACAATGAGCAGTTCTTC. Using reference TRBV11-3 and TRBJ2-1 for the parts outside the CDR3, the full variable domain is EAGVVQSPRYKIIEKKQPVAFWCNPISGHNTLYWYLQNLGQGPELLIRYENEEAVDDSQLPKDRFSAERLKGVDSTLKIQPAELGDSAVYLCASSTTGSTYNEQFFGPGTRLTVL.